A single sample is the source of the 27 T cell receptor beta chains below, sequenced in a study of vaccination and CD4 T cells after COVID-19. Their target antigens are unknown. This sample's treatment: approximately 9-day PBMC culture with coronavirus spike peptide pools or control peptides (ViraFEST assay). At the Johns Hopkins FTIC core, DNA taken from cultured CD4+ T cells was sequenced by way of the Oncomine TCR Beta short-read assay. TCRdb analysed the PCR reads with MiXCR anew, one entry per CDR3 protein. The sample lists over 15,000 distinct CDR3 sequences, over 45% occurring once. Sequencing was carried out using CD4+ T cells from blood, cultured in vitro. The origin of the receptors is a human donor who had recovered from COVID-19.

For the CDR3, the DNA is TGTGCCAGCAGTTCTCTGGCCCCATTCACCGGGGAGCTGTTTTTT. Amino acid sequence: CASSSLAPFTGELFF. The chain combines TRBV6-5 with TRBJ2-2; unclear D gene. The V gene's germline CDR1 is MNHEY and CDR2 SVGAGI. The CDR3 has 15 residues. V lost 4 bases and J 4 bases, leaving 13 bases between the germline ends.

This clonotype was detected only a few times. This chain connects TRBV27 to TRBJ1-2; 8 nucleotides match TRBD1. The CDR3 has 14 residues. V was pared by 8 bases and J by 7 bases, with 12 bases of the junction left unmatched. In germline, CDR1 is MNHEY, CDR2 SMNVEV (reference sequence). In DNA, the CDR3 is TGTGCCAGCGCCTCCCAGGGGGCCCCACCTGGCTACACCTTC. It encodes CASASQGAPPGYTF.

V gene TRBV6-2 or TRBV6-3 combines with J gene TRBJ2-3, with 12 bases matching TRBD2. Per the germline V gene, CDR1 is MNHEY and CDR2 is SVGEGT. The CDR3 is 15 amino acids. Losses at the gene ends were 6 bases for V and 4 bases for J; bases not matched to a gene: 5. CDR3 residues: CASRILAGGSDTQYF. The CDR3 nucleotides are TGTGCCAGCAGAATACTAGCGGGAGGCTCAGATACGCAGTATTTT.

This clonotype was detected only a few times. This sequence joins TRBV6-5 and TRBJ1-1; 8 positions match TRBD1. Trimming cost V 0 bases and J 2 bases; bases outside gene matches: 2. Germline V lookup: CDR1 MNHEY, CDR2 SVGAGI. This CDR3 spans 15 amino acids. CDR3 in DNA: TGTGCCAGCAGTTACTCCGACAGGGGAAACACTGAAGCTTTCTTT. This translates into CASSYSDRGNTEAFF.

This chain joins TRBV7-8 and TRBJ2-6; maybe TRBD1 (6 bases). This CDR3 contains 16 residues. The V end lost 2 bases, the J end lost 0 bases, and 8 bases lay between the germline ends. In germline, CDR1 is SGHVS, CDR2 FQNEAQ. CDR3 sequence reads: CASSLRGSSGANVLTF. The DNA for the CDR3 is TGTGCCAGCAGCTTAAGGGGGAGCTCTGGGGCCAACGTCCTGACTTTC.

This rearrangement joins TRBV7-9 to TRBJ2-5, with a weak D call TRBD1 (5 bases). This CDR3 region has 17 residues. Deletions cut 4 bases from V and 1 base from J, with 19 bases between. In germline, CDR1 is SEHNR, CDR2 FQNEAQ (reference sequence). The CDR3 protein is CASSSPKGISGQETQYF. DNA for the CDR3: TGTGCCAGCAGCTCCCCCAAGGGGATTTCGGGCCAAGAGACCCAGTACTTC. Full variable domain (missing parts from reference TRBV7-9 and TRBJ2-5): DTGVSQNPRHKITKRGQNVTFRCDPISEHNRLYWYRQTLGQGPEFLTYFQNEAQLEKSRLLSDRFSAERPKGSFSTLEIQRTEQGDSAMYLCASSSPKGISGQETQYFGPGTRLLVL.

The V call is TRBV20-1, the J call TRBJ1-4, with D tentatively TRBD1 (5 bases). Germline V lookup: CDR1 DFQATT, CDR2 SNEGSKA (reference sequence). V dropped 6 bases and J dropped 8 bases, with 16 bases sitting between them. The CDR3 consists of 13 residues. CDR3 residues: CSATRAGKEKLFF. CDR3 nucleotides: TGCAGTGCCACACGGGCAGGGAAAGAAAAACTGTTTTTT.

This clonotype has a handful of counts. The CDR3 reads CSANRGGNQPQHF. CDR3 DNA sequence: TGCAGTGCAAACAGGGGCGGCAATCAGCCCCAGCATTTT. The chain combines TRBV20-1 with TRBJ1-5; 7 nucleotides agree with TRBD1. With V trimmed by 6 bases and J by 2 bases, 4 bases remained unmatched. The CDR3 spans 13 residues. Germline CDR1 is DFQATT and CDR2 is SNEGSKA (reference sequence).

The rearrangement uses TRBV7-9 and TRBJ2-7, with D tentatively TRBD2 (6 bases). CDR3 length equals 16 residues. Trimming cost V 1 base and J 2 bases, with 15 bases left between them. The germline V gene encodes CDR1 SEHNR and CDR2 FQNEAQ (reference sequence). The CDR3 reads CASSLGWRETTYEQYF. CDR3 DNA sequence: TGTGCCAGCAGCTTAGGGTGGCGGGAAACAACCTACGAGCAGTACTTC.

V and J are TRBV20-1 and TRBJ2-7, with D uncertain. There are 17 residues in the CDR3. In germline, CDR1 is DFQATT, CDR2 SNEGSKA (reference sequence). V lost 3 bases and J lost 9, with 30 bases in between. DNA for the CDR3: TGCAGTGCTAGTCCCAGGTCCCGGATGGTTCTAGGGTTACTGCAGTACTTC. Its protein product is CSASPRSRMVLGLLQYF.

This rearrangement joins TRBV19 to TRBJ1-1, with D perhaps matching TRBD1 (6 bases). Germline V gene sequence: CDR1 LNHDA, CDR2 SQIVND (reference sequence). V lost 0 bases and J 3 bases, leaving 26 bases between the germline ends. The CDR3 has 20 amino acids. In DNA form, the CDR3 reads TGTGCCAGTAGTATAGACCCGTACACAGCTCCAAAGGGGGTGGACACTGAAGCTTTCTTT. Translating it yields CASSIDPYTAPKGVDTEAFF.

The chain employs TRBV6-2 or TRBV6-3 and TRBJ1-6; no clear D gene. The CDR3 loop spans 12 amino acids. Germline V gene data show CDR1 as MNHEY and CDR2 as SVGEGT. With 6 bases removed from V and 10 bases from J, the gap between germline ends came to 10 bases. DNA for the CDR3: TGTGCCAGCAGGATGTGGGAGTCACCCCTCCACTTT. Protein product: CASRMWESPLHF.

This chain joins TRBV7-2 and TRBJ2-7; D remains unclear. The germline V gene encodes CDR1 SGHTA and CDR2 FQGNSA. The V and J ends lost 5 bases and 2 bases respectively, with 13 bases between them. The CDR3 sequence is 14 residues long. CDR3 DNA: TGTGCCAGCAGCCTCGGCGGAGTCACCTACGAGCAGTACTTC. Amino acids: CASSLGGVTYEQYF. The whole variable domain, remainder taken from reference TRBV7-2 and TRBJ2-7, is GAGVSQSPSNKVTEKGKDVELRCDPISGHTALYWYRQSLGQGLEFLIYFQGNSAPDKSGLPSDRFSAERTGGSVSTLTIQRTQQEDSAVYLCASSLGGVTYEQYFGPGTRLTVT.

J is TRBJ2-2 and V is TRBV24-1; D might be TRBD2 (6 bases). CDR1 and CDR2 (germline): KGHDR, SFDVKD. Trimming cost V 5 bases and J 7 bases, with 19 bases left between them. This CDR3 is built from 16 residues. CDR3 amino acids: CATSASEGRGGGELFF. CDR3 sequence (DNA): TGTGCCACCAGTGCTAGCGAGGGGAGAGGTGGCGGGGAGCTGTTTTTT.

This sequence joins TRBV30 and TRBJ1-2; tentative D call: TRBD1 (5 bases). Germline V gene data show CDR1 as GTSNPN and CDR2 as SVGIG (reference sequence). The V and J ends lost 0 bases and 7 bases respectively, with 15 bases between them. This CDR3 has 14 amino acids. CDR3: CAWSVIGTYGGYTF. CDR3 bases: TGTGCCTGGAGTGTGATAGGGACCTATGGTGGCTACACCTTC.

The V gene is TRBV7-2, the J gene TRBJ2-2, with D tentatively TRBD2 (6 bases). The germline V gene encodes CDR1 SGHTA and CDR2 FQGNSA. Trimming removed 8 bases at V and 3 bases at J, with 19 bases between. The CDR3 consists of 16 residues. The CDR3 region is CASPPAGRADTGELFF. CDR3 DNA sequence: TGTGCCAGCCCCCCCGCGGGACGGGCAGACACCGGGGAGCTGTTTTTT.

This chain connects TRBV7-2 to TRBJ1-5; no reliable D call. The V end was cut by 1 base, the J end by 3 bases, with 13 bases between. Germline V gene data show CDR1 as SGHTA and CDR2 as FQGNSA. The CDR3 extends over 16 amino acids. The CDR3 coding sequence is TGTGCCAGCAGCTTAGGGCCACAAGCCCCCAATCAGCCCCAGCATTTT. Its protein product is CASSLGPQAPNQPQHF.

A few counts support this clonotype. The V and J genes are TRBV20-1 and TRBJ1-6, with D possibly being TRBD1 (6 bases). Germline assignment: CDR1 DFQATT and CDR2 SNEGSKA (reference sequence). The CDR3 length is 14 residues. V was clipped by 1 base and J by 6 bases, with 10 bases between them. The CDR3 here is CSARGGQFNSPLHF. DNA for the CDR3: TGCAGTGCTAGAGGGGGGCAATTTAATTCACCCCTCCACTTT.

This clonotype was seen a handful of times. The genes are TRBV19 and TRBJ1-2, with D possibly being TRBD1 (5 bases). The CDR3 sequence is 12 residues long. V gave up 6 bases and J gave up 4 bases, with 9 bases separating them. The germline CDR1 and CDR2 sequences are LNHDA and SQIVND (reference sequence). CDR3 sequence: CASSGAFYGYTF. The CDR3 DNA follows: TGTGCCAGTAGCGGGGCCTTCTATGGCTACACCTTC.

The rearrangement joins TRBV2 to TRBJ1-2; no clear D gene. With 8 bases removed from V and 8 bases from J, the gap between germline ends came to 21 bases. The germline gives CDR1 SNHLY, CDR2 FYNNEI. The CDR3 spans 14 residues. CDR3 sequence reads: CASAPRSGSGGYTF. CDR3 DNA sequence: TGTGCCAGCGCCCCCCGGTCGGGGTCGGGAGGCTACACCTTC. Filled out from reference TRBV2 and TRBJ1-2, the complete variable domain reads EPEVTQTPSHQVTQMGQEVILRCVPISNHLYFYWYRQILGQKVEFLVSFYNNEISEKSEIFDDQFSVERPDGSNFTLKIRSTKLEDSAMYFCASAPRSGSGGYTFGSGTRLTVV.

This clonotype has just a few counts. This rearrangement joins TRBV7-6 to TRBJ1-1; D is ambiguous. CDR1 SGHVS and CDR2 FNYEAQ come from the germline V gene. The CDR3 consists of 15 residues. V was pared by 2 bases and J by 0 bases, with 10 bases between. CDR3 nucleotides: TGTGCCAGCAGCTTAACGAGCACCATGAACACTGAAGCTTTCTTT. It yields the protein CASSLTSTMNTEAFF.

V gene TRBV7-8 combines with J gene TRBJ1-5; no clear D gene. There are 17 residues in the CDR3. Germline CDR1 SGHVS, CDR2 FQNEAQ. Trimming took 2 bases from V and 4 from J, leaving 18 bases between them. The CDR3 coding sequence is TGTGCCAGCAGCTTAAACCGGGTGACTCCGGGGAATCAGCCCCAGCATTTT. As protein: CASSLNRVTPGNQPQHF.

This chain uses TRBV19 with TRBJ2-3, with D perhaps matching TRBD1 or TRBD2 (6 bases each). V was shortened by 9 bases and J by 1 base, with 14 bases between the two germline ends. The CDR3 runs 14 residues. CDR1 and CDR2 (germline): LNHDA, SQIVND (reference sequence). CDR3 residues: CASGGGDGTDTQYF. In nucleotides, the CDR3 is TGTGCCAGCGGGGGCGGGGATGGCACAGATACGCAGTATTTT.

The chain couples TRBV4-1 to TRBJ1-6; unclear D gene. V was trimmed by 1 base and J by 3 bases, leaving 7 bases between them. Germline CDR1 is MGHRA and CDR2 is YSYEKL. The CDR3 has 15 amino acids. The CDR3: CASSQGFLYNSPLHF. In nucleotides, the CDR3 is TGCGCCAGCAGCCAAGGATTTCTCTATAATTCACCCCTCCACTTT.

The V and J genes are TRBV2 and TRBJ2-7; 7 bases agree with TRBD1. This CDR3 has 12 residues. The germline V gene has CDR1 SNHLY and CDR2 FYNNEI. Germline trimming cut 6 bases from V and 4 bases from J; bases unmatched to any gene: 3. The CDR3 sequence: CASSGQVYEQYF. In nucleotides, the CDR3 is TGTGCCAGCAGCGGACAGGTATACGAGCAGTACTTC.

This clonotype came up once. The rearrangement joins TRBV19 to TRBJ2-4; D uncertain. V was shortened by 4 bases and J by 0 bases, with 10 bases between the two germline ends. Germline loops: CDR1 LNHDA, CDR2 SQIVND (reference sequence). This CDR3 is 15 amino acids long. The CDR3 nucleotides are TGTGCCAGTAGTAGCCGGGTTCTAGCCAAAAACATTCAGTACTTC. Amino acids: CASSSRVLAKNIQYF.

This clonotype appeared a few times. The V and J genes are TRBV7-6 and TRBJ2-1; TRBD1 might be the D (5 bases). V dropped 6 bases and J dropped 4 bases, with 13 bases sitting between them. Per germline, CDR1 SGHVS and CDR2 FNYEAQ. CDR3 length: 14 residues. DNA of the CDR3: TGTGCCAGCAGTCCCCCGGACACGTACAATGAGCAGTTCTTC. Amino acids: CASSPPDTYNEQFF.